Listed below are T cell receptor beta chains from one sample, sequenced in a study of blood T cell repertoires in COVID-19. Sequenced by immunoSEQ multiplex PCR; TCRdb stores in-frame clones only, minus some. Of hundreds of thousands of clones listed, 89% were seen once; the top ten hold 0.95% to 1.5%. Sequenced material: peripheral blood. Receptors originate from a man aged 35-49 years with acute or convalescent COVID-19. CDR3s include the opening cysteine and the closing phenylalanine or tryptophan. D genes are given only for firm matches. Clone size is given for some rows only: seen once, a few or many times, or a class if the clone is expanded.

-	TRBJ1-1	TRBD1	TRBV12-3/TRBV12-4	CASSLDRGTEAFF	TGTGCCAGCAGTCTAGACAGGGGCACTGAAGCTTTCTTT
-	TRBJ2-3	TRBD1	TRBV14	CASSQDEGAPSTDTQYF	TGTGCCAGCAGCCAAGATGAGGGGGCACCGTCCACAGATACGCAGTATTTT
-	TRBJ1-5	-	TRBV19	CASNQATGPQHF	TGTGCCAGTAATCAGGCGACCGGGCCCCAGCATTTT
-	TRBJ2-5	-	TRBV7-9	CASSLEGQRRETQYF	TGTGCCAGCAGCTTAGAAGGTCAGCGGAGAGAGACCCAGTACTTC
once	TRBJ1-5	-	TRBV5-8	CASSYDSINQPQHF	TGTGCCAGCAGCTATGACAGCATCAATCAGCCCCAGCATTTT
-	TRBJ1-5	-	TRBV7-3	CASATSPGQPQHF	TGTGCCAGCGCAACCTCCCCGGGTCAGCCCCAGCATTTT
-	TRBJ1-2	-	TRBV28	CASTTAPQEAYGYTF	TGTGCCAGCACCACAGCCCCCCAGGAAGCCTATGGCTACACCTTC
once	TRBJ1-1	-	TRBV5-1	CASSQMSGASTEAFF	TGCGCCAGCAGTCAGATGTCAGGGGCATCCACTGAAGCTTTCTTT
few	TRBJ2-7	-	TRBV9	CASSVGGSSYEQYF	TGTGCCAGCAGCGTAGGCGGTAGCTCCTACGAGCAGTACTTC
-	TRBJ1-4	TRBD1	TRBV30	CAWSGRTGVHEKLFF	TGTGCCTGGAGTGGCCGGACAGGGGTTCATGAAAAACTGTTTTTT
-	TRBJ1-2	-	TRBV27	CASSLGLDYGGYTF	TGTGCCAGCAGTTTGGGTCTGGACTACGGAGGCTACACCTTC
-	TRBJ1-2	TRBD1	TRBV16	CASSPDRGYGYTF	TGTGCCAGCAGTCCCGACAGGGGTTATGGCTACACCTTC
-	TRBJ2-2	-	TRBV7-2	CASSLSGQGGTGELFF	TGTGCCAGCAGCTTGAGCGGTCAGGGGGGCACCGGGGAGCTGTTTTTT
-	TRBJ1-2	TRBD1	TRBV18	CASSPPQGTGHGYTF	TGTGCCAGCTCACCCCCCCAGGGGACAGGCCATGGCTACACCTTC
-	TRBJ2-2	TRBD2	TRBV9	CASSVTSGTGELFF	TGTGCCAGCAGCGTAACTAGCGGCACCGGGGAGCTGTTTTTT
-	TRBJ1-3	TRBD1	TRBV7-2	CASSPFTRGLGNTIYF	TGTGCCAGCAGCCCGTTCACTAGGGGGCTCGGAAACACCATATATTTT
-	TRBJ2-7	TRBD1	TRBV6-5	CASSYRDRQYEQYF	TGTGCCAGCAGTTACCGGGACAGACAGTACGAGCAGTACTTC
-	TRBJ1-3	-	TRBV9	CASSPMDSPGNTIYF	TGTGCCAGCAGCCCCATGGACAGCCCTGGAAACACCATATATTTT
-	TRBJ2-7	-	TRBV7-2	CASSLSGETAYEQYF	TGTGCCAGCAGCTTATCGGGTGAGACGGCCTACGAGCAGTACTTC
-	TRBJ2-7	TRBD2	TRBV10-3	CAISVSSGTYEQYF	TGTGCCATCAGCGTTTCTAGCGGTACCTACGAGCAGTACTTC
-	TRBJ1-1	-	TRBV28	CASSLRETEAFF	TGTGCCAGCAGTTTACGGGAAACTGAAGCTTTCTTT
-	TRBJ2-3	TRBD2	TRBV4-1	CASSQEGLAGGHDTQYF	TGCGCCAGCAGCCAGGAGGGACTAGCGGGGGGCCACGATACGCAGTATTTT
-	TRBJ1-2	TRBD1	TRBV6-1	CASSEFVTGLRGYTF	TGTGCCAGCAGTGAATTCGTGACAGGGTTACGTGGCTACACCTTC